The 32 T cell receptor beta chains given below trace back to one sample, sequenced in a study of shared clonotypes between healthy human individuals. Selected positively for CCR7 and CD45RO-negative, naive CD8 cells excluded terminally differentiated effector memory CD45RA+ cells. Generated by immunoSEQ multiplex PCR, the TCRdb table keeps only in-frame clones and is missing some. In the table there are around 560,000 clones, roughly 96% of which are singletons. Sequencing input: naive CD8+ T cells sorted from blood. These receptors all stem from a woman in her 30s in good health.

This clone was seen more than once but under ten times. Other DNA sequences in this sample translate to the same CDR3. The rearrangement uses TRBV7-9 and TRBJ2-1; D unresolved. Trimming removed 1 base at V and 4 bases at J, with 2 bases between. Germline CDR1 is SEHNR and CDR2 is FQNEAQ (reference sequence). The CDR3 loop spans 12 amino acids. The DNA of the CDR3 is TGTGCCAGCAGCTTAGGGTACAATGAGCAGTTCTTC. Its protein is CASSLGYNEQFF.

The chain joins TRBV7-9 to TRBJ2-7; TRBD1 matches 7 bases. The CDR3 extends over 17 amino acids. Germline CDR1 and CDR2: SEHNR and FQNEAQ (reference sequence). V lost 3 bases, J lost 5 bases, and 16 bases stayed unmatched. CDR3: CASSLREDRANSDEQYF. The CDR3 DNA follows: TGTGCCAGCAGCTTGAGAGAAGACAGGGCGAATTCGGACGAGCAGTACTTC.

DNA of the CDR3: TGTGCCAGCGGGGAGTTCTCGGGTAGCAATCAGCCCCAGCATTTT. As protein: CASGEFSGSNQPQHF. The chain recombines TRBV6-6 with TRBJ1-5; D is uncertain. This CDR3 spans 15 amino acids. Trimming took 8 bases from V and 0 from J, leaving 14 bases between them. Germline V gene lookup returns CDR1 MNHNY and CDR2 SVGAGI (reference sequence).

The chain's CDR3 is CASSLFGRQGNGQETQYF. Written as DNA, the CDR3 is TGTGCCAGCAGTTTATTCGGCCGCCAGGGTAACGGTCAAGAGACCCAGTACTTC. The genes are TRBV28 and TRBJ2-5; tentative D call: TRBD1 (5 bases). This CDR3 region has 18 residues. Between the trimmed V and J ends, which lost 1 base and 2 bases, there was a span of 20 bases. CDR1 and CDR2 from the germline V gene are MDHEN and SYDVKM. The full variable domain, completed using reference TRBV28 and TRBJ2-5, is DVKVTQSSRYLVKRTGEKVFLECVQDMDHENMFWYRQDPGLGLRLIYFSYDVKMKEKGDIPEGYSVSREKKERFSLILESASTNQTSMYLCASSLFGRQGNGQETQYFGPGTRLLVL.

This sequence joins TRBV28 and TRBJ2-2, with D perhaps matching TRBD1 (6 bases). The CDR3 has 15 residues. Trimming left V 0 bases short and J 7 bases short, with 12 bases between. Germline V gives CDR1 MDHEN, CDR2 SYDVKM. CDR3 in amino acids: CASSLWLRGGGELFF. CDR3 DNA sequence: TGTGCCAGCAGTTTATGGCTGAGAGGGGGCGGGGAGCTGTTTTTT. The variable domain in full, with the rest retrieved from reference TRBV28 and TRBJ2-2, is DVKVTQSSRYLVKRTGEKVFLECVQDMDHENMFWYRQDPGLGLRLIYFSYDVKMKEKGDIPEGYSVSREKKERFSLILESASTNQTSMYLCASSLWLRGGGELFFGEGSRLTVL.

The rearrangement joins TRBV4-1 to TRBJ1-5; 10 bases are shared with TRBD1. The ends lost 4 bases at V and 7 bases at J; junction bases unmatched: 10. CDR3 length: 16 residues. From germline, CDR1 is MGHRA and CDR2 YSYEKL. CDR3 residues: CASSPTGTGEGQPQHF. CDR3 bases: TGCGCCAGCAGCCCCACCGGGACAGGGGAAGGGCAGCCCCAGCATTTT.

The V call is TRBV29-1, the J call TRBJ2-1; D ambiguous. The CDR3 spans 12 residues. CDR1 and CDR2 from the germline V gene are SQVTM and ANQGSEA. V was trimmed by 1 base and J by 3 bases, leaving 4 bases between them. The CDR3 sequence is CSVEGHYNEQFF. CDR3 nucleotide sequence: TGCAGCGTTGAAGGCCACTACAATGAGCAGTTCTTC.

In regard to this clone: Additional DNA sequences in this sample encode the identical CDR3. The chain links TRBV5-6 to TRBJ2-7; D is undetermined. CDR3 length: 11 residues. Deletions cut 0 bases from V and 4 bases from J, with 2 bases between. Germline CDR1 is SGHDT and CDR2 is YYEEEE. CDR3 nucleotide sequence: TGTGCCAGCAGCTTGGGGTACGAGCAGTACTTC. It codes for CASSLGYEQYF.

The CDR3 nucleotides are TGTGCCAGCAGCTTAATACCGACAGGGACATATGGCTACACCTTC. Residues: CASSLIPTGTYGYTF. This chain joins TRBV7-9 and TRBJ1-2; TRBD1 agrees at 7 bases. This CDR3 comprises 15 residues. Germline V gene sequence: CDR1 SEHNR, CDR2 FQNEAQ (reference sequence). V shed 2 bases and J 5 bases; nucleotides not matched to a gene: 8.

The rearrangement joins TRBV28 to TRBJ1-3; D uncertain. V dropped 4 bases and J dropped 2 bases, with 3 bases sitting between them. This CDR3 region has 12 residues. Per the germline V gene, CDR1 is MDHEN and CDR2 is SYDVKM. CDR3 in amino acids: CASSYPGNTIYF. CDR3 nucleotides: TGTGCCAGCAGTTACCCTGGAAACACCATATATTTT.

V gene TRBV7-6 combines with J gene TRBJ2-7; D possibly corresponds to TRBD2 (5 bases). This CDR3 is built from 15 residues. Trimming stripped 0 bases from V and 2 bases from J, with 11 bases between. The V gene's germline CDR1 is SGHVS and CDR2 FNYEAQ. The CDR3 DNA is TGTGCCAGCAGCTTAGCGGAAGGGAGCACCTACGAGCAGTACTTC. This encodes CASSLAEGSTYEQYF.

The DNA for the CDR3 is TGTGCCAGCAGTTTCCCGGACATGCACGAGCAGTACTTC. Translated: CASSFPDMHEQYF. The rearrangement joins TRBV28 to TRBJ2-7, with D maybe TRBD1 (5 bases). V was trimmed by 3 bases and J by 5 bases, leaving 11 bases between them. CDR1 and CDR2 from the germline V gene are MDHEN and SYDVKM. CDR3 length: 13 residues.

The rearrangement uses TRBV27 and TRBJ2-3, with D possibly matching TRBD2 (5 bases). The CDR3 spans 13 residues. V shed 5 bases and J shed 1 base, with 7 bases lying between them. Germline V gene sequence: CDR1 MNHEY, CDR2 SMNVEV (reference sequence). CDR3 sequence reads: CASSARGTDTQYF. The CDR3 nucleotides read TGTGCCAGCAGTGCGAGGGGCACAGATACGCAGTATTTT.

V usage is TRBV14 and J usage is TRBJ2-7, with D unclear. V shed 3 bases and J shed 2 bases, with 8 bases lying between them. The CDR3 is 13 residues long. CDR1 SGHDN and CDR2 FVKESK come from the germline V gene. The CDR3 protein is CASSQEYTYEQYF. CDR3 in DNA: TGTGCCAGCAGCCAGGAATACACCTACGAGCAGTACTTC.

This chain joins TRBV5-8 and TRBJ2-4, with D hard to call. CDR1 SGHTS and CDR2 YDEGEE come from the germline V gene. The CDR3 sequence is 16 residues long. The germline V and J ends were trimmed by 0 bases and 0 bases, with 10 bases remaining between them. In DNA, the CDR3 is TGTGCCAGCAGCTTGGTCCAAGCAATAGCCAAAAACATTCAGTACTTC. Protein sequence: CASSLVQAIAKNIQYF.

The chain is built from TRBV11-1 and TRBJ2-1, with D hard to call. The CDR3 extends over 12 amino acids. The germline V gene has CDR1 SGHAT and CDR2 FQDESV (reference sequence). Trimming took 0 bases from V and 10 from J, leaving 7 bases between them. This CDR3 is CASSLAGYEQFF. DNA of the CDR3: TGTGCCAGCAGCTTAGCGGGTTACGAGCAGTTCTTC.

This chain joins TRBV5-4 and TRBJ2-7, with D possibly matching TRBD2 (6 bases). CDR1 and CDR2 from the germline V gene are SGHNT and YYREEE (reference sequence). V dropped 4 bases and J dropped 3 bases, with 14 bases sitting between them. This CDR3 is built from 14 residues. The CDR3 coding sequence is TGTGCCAGCAGCACATTTGCCGGGGGCTACGAGCAGTACTTC. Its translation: CASSTFAGGYEQYF. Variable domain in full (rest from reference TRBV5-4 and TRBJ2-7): ETGVTQSPTHLIKTRGQQVTLRCSSQSGHNTVSWYQQALGQGPQFIFQYYREEENGRGNFPPRFSGLQFPNYSSELNVNALELDDSALYLCASSTFAGGYEQYFGPGTRLTVT.

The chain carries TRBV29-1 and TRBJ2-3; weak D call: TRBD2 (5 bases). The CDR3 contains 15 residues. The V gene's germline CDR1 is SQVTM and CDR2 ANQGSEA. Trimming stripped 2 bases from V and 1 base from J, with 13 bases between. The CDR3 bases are TGCAGCGTTGAACCCCTTACAGCGGGCACAGATACGCAGTATTTT. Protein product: CSVEPLTAGTDTQYF.

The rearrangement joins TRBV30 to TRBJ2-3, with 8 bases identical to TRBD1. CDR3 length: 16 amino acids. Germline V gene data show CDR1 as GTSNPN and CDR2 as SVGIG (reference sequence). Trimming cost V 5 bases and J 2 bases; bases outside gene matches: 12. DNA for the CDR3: TGTGCCTGGCGCGACTCGGACAGGGTTTACACAGATACGCAGTATTTT. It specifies CAWRDSDRVYTDTQYF.

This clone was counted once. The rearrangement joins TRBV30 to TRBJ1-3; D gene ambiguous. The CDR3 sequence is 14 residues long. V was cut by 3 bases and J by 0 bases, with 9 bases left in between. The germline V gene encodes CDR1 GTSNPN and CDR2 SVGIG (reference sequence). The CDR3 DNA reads TGTGCCTGGAGCGGGGTCGGCTCTGGAAACACCATATATTTT. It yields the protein CAWSGVGSGNTIYF.

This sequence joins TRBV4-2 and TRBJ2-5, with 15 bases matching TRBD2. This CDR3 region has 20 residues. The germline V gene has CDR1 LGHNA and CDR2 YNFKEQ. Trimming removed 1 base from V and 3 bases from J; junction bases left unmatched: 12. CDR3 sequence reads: CASSQATIYWTSGREETQYF. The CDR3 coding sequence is TGTGCCAGCAGCCAAGCCACTATTTATTGGACTAGCGGGAGGGAAGAGACCCAGTACTTC.

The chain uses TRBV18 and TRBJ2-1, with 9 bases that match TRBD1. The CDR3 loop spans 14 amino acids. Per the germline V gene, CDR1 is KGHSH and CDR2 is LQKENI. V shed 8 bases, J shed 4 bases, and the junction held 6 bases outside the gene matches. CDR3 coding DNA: TGTGCCAGCGCCCGGGACAGGGATTACAATGAGCAGTTCTTC. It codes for CASARDRDYNEQFF. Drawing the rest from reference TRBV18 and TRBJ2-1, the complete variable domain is NAGVMQNPRHLVRRRGQEARLRCSPMKGHSHVYWYRQLPEEGLKFMVYLQKENIIDESGMPKERFSAEFPKEGPSILRIQQVVRGDSAAYFCASARDRDYNEQFFGPGTRLTVL.

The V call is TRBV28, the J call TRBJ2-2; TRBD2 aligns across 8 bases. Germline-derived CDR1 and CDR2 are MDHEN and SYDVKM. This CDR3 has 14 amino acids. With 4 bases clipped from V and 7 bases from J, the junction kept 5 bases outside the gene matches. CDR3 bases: TGTGCCAGCAGTTCAGCGGGAGAAGTCGGGGAGCTGTTTTTT. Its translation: CASSSAGEVGELFF. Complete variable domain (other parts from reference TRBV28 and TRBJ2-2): DVKVTQSSRYLVKRTGEKVFLECVQDMDHENMFWYRQDPGLGLRLIYFSYDVKMKEKGDIPEGYSVSREKKERFSLILESASTNQTSMYLCASSSAGEVGELFFGEGSRLTVL.

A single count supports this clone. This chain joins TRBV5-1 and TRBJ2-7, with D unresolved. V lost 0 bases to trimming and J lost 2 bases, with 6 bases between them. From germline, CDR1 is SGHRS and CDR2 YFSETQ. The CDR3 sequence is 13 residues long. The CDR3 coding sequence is TGCGCCAGCAGCTTGGACACCGCCTACGAGCAGTACTTC. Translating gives CASSLDTAYEQYF.

The CDR3 protein is CASSQASAGQETQYF. CDR3 nucleotides: TGCGCCAGCAGCCAAGCCTCAGCCGGGCAAGAGACCCAGTACTTC. The rearrangement joins TRBV4-1 to TRBJ2-5; D call uncertain. The CDR3 extends over 15 amino acids. The V end was cut by 1 base, the J end by 2 bases, with 11 bases between. Germline CDR1 and CDR2: MGHRA and YSYEKL.

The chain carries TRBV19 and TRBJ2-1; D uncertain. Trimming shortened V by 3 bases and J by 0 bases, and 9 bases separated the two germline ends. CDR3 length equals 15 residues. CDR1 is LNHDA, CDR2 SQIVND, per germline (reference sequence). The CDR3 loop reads CASSMAPSSYNEQFF. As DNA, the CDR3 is TGTGCCAGTAGTATGGCCCCCAGCTCCTACAATGAGCAGTTCTTC.

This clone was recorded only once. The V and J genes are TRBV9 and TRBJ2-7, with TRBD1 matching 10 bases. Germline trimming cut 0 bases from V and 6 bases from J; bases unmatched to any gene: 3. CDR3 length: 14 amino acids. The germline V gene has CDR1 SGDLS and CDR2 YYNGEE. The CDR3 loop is CASSVGDRGSEQYF. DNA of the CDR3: TGTGCCAGCAGCGTAGGGGACAGGGGATCCGAGCAGTACTTC.

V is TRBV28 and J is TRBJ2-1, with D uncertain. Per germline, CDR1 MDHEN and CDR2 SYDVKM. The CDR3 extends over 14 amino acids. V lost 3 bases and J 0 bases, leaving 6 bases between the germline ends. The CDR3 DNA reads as TGTGCCAGCAGTTTTCAGTTCTCCTACAATGAGCAGTTCTTC. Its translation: CASSFQFSYNEQFF.

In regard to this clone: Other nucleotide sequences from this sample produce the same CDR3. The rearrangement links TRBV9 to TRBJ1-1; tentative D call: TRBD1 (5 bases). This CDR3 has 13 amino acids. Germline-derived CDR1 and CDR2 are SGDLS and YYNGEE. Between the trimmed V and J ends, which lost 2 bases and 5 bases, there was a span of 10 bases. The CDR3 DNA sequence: TGTGCCAGCAGCGTGGGGGGGAAGACTGAAGCTTTCTTT. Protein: CASSVGGKTEAFF. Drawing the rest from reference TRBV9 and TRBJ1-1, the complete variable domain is DSGVTQTPKHLITATGQRVTLRCSPRSGDLSVYWYQQSLDQGLQFLIQYYNGEERAKGNILERFSAQQFPDLHSELNLSSLELGDSALYFCASSVGGKTEAFFGQGTRLTVV.

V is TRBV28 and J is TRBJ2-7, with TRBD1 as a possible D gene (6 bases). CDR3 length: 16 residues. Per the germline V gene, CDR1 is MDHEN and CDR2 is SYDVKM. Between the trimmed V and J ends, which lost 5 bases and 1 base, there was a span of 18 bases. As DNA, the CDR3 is TGTGCCAGCAGTGAAGAGGGGGTCGTCGCTTCCTACGAGCAGTACTTC. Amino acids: CASSEEGVVASYEQYF. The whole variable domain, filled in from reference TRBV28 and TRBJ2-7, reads DVKVTQSSRYLVKRTGEKVFLECVQDMDHENMFWYRQDPGLGLRLIYFSYDVKMKEKGDIPEGYSVSREKKERFSLILESASTNQTSMYLCASSEEGVVASYEQYFGPGTRLTVT.

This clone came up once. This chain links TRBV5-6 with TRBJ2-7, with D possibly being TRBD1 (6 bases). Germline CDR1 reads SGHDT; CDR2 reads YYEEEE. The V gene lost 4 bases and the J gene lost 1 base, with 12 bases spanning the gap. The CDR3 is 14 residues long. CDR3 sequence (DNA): TGTGCCAGCAGCCACCGGGACATTTCCTACGAGCAGTACTTC. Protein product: CASSHRDISYEQYF.

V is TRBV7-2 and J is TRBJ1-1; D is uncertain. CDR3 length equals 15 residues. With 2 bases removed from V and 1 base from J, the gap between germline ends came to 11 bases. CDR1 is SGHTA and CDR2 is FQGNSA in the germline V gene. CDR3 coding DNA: TGTGCCAGCAGCTTATACTGGGGTGCGAACACTGAAGCTTTCTTT. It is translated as CASSLYWGANTEAFF.